The sequence of this T cell receptor (beta chain) was determined in a study of blood T cell repertoires in COVID-19. This CDR3 is 14 amino acids long. V was shortened by 2 bases and J by 10 bases, with 13 bases between the two germline ends. CDR1 is SGDLS and CDR2 is YYNGEE in the germline V gene. Original handling: Amplification of reference gene primers provided the estimated nucleated cell counts. Sequencing used immunoSEQ multiplex PCR; TCRdb keeps in-frame clones, though not all of them. Clone size and V and J calls were adopted from that table, with D and trimming inferred from the DNA. The sample carries about 400,000 clones, approximately 87% recorded once. For recovered donors of Cohort 3, there were two negative PCRs, clearance, or symptom resolution.

Specimen: PBMCs or T cells enriched from blood (not recorded which). The chain is built from TRBV9 and TRBJ1-6; no definite D call. The origin of this receptor is a woman between 45 and 65 years old who had recovered from COVID-19. CDR3 bases: TGTGCCAGCAGCGTTTCCATGACAAGGTCACCCCTCCACTTT. It is translated as CASSVSMTRSPLHF.